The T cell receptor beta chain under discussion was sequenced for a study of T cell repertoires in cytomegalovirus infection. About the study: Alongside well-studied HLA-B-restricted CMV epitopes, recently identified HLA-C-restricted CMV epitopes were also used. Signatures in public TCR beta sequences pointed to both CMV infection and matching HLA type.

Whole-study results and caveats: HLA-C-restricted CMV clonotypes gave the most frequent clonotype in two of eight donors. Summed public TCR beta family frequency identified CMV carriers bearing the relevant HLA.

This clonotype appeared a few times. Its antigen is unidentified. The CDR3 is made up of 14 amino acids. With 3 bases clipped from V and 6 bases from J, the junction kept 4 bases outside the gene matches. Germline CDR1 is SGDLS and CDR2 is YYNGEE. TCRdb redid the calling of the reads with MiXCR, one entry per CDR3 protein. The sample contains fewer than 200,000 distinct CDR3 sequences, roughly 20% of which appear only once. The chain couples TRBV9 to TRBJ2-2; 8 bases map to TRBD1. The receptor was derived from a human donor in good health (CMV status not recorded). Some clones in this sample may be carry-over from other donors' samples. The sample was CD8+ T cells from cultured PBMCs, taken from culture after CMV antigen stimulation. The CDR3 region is CASSDGQGAGELFF. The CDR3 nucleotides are TGTGCCAGCAGCGACGGACAGGGTGCCGGGGAGCTGTTTTTT.